Sequencing of this TCR beta chain was carried out in a study of monozygotic twins with inflammatory bowel disease. Broader study findings: IBD patients had lower TCRbeta diversity (inverse Simpson) than healthy co-twins. Twin pairs that were concordant did not differ from discordant pairs in repertoire similarity, possibly from limited power.

UMIs containing a 6-nucleotide sample barcode were added via template switching. TCRdb re-called the 5' RACE reads; one entry per CDR3 protein, DNA not given. This specimen shows around 400,000 distinct CDR3 sequences; the ten leading clones hold about 2.3%. Investigators extracted total RNA from whole blood and did not sort T cells. CDR3 size: 18 residues. Remarks on this clonotype: Its antigen is currently unknown.

This TCR was sampled from a human donor with ulcerative colitis or Crohn's disease, or a healthy co-twin of an affected twin (not recorded which). The chain combines TRBV1 with TRBJ1-2; the D gene TCRdb calls, TRBD1, cannot be checked with no DNA. TRBV1 is a recognized pseudogene. Sequencing was done on a sample of blood. This chain's CDR3 is CTSSQDSLSGDLNYGYTF.